A single sample is the source of the 22 T cell receptor beta chains below, sequenced in a study of cytomegalovirus exposure and HLA in healthy donors. Use of 60 Vbeta and 13 Jbeta primers characterized the PCR. The repertoire was sequenced with immunoSEQ multiplex PCR; TCRdb's copy has only in-frame clones and lacks some. The sample holds 140,000 or so clones; 72% are singletons and the top ten take approximately 2%. The specimen was PBMCs. The receptors stem from a man aged 35 to 55 in good health and CMV-seronegative.

J is TRBJ1-5 and V is TRBV4-1; a possible D gene is TRBD1 (5 bases). The length of the CDR3 is 17 residues. Germline V gene data show CDR1 as MGHRA and CDR2 as YSYEKL. V was cut by 1 base and J by 9 bases, with 22 bases left in between. The CDR3 DNA reads TGCGCCAGCAGCCAAGTCGGAGCGAGAGCGGGGGAATGGCCCCAGCATTTT. Protein sequence: CASSQVGARAGEWPQHF.

The rearrangement links TRBV6-5 to TRBJ1-1, with 7 bases identical to TRBD1. V gave up 6 bases and J gave up 4 bases; unmatched junction bases: 8. This CDR3 comprises 14 residues. The V gene's germline CDR1 is MNHEY and CDR2 SVGAGI. This chain's CDR3 is CASSERGGGTEAFF. CDR3 DNA sequence: TGTGCCAGCAGCGAGAGAGGGGGCGGCACTGAAGCTTTCTTT.

This chain uses TRBV7-6 with TRBJ2-7, with 7 bases that match TRBD2. Germline loops: CDR1 SGHVS, CDR2 FNYEAQ. There are 16 residues in the CDR3. V lost 4 bases, J lost 4 bases, and 13 bases stayed unmatched. CDR3 nucleotide sequence: TGTGCCAGCAGCTCGATTGGCGGGAGTATCGGTTACGAGCAGTACTTC. This codes for CASSSIGGSIGYEQYF.

The rearrangement uses TRBV5-1 and TRBJ2-7; 9 nucleotides agree with TRBD1. Losses at the gene ends were 4 bases for V and 4 bases for J; bases not matched to a gene: 12. Per the germline V gene, CDR1 is SGHRS and CDR2 is YFSETQ. This CDR3 has 16 residues. Here the CDR3 reads CASSPIKGQGVYEQYF. For the CDR3, the DNA is TGCGCCAGCAGCCCGATCAAGGGACAGGGTGTTTACGAGCAGTACTTC.

The table lists this clone with a count of one. The genes are TRBV6-1 and TRBJ2-3, with 7 positions matching TRBD1. J was trimmed by 1 base and V by 7 bases; bases with no gene match: 5. This CDR3 is 14 amino acids long. The V gene's germline CDR1 is MNHNS and CDR2 SASEGT. CDR3 protein: CASTDRVGTDTQYF. CDR3 coding DNA: TGTGCCAGCACCGACAGGGTCGGCACAGATACGCAGTATTTT.

This clone was counted once. This chain uses TRBV27 with TRBJ1-3, with 9 positions matching TRBD1. V was pared by 5 bases and J by 0 bases, with 5 bases of the junction left unmatched. This CDR3 is built from 16 residues. Germline V lookup: CDR1 MNHEY, CDR2 SMNVEV (reference sequence). CDR3 residues: CASSPTGGRSGNTIYF. CDR3 sequence (DNA): TGTGCCAGCAGTCCCACAGGGGGCCGCTCTGGAAACACCATATATTTT.

The gene calls are TRBV9 and TRBJ1-5; 7 bases map to TRBD1. The CDR3 is made up of 15 amino acids. CDR1 and CDR2 (germline): SGDLS, YYNGEE. The V and J ends lost 5 bases and 2 bases, in that order; junction bases with no gene match: 7. CDR3 sequence reads: CASSPGGIGNQPQHF. The DNA for the CDR3 is TGTGCCAGCAGTCCAGGGGGGATCGGCAATCAGCCCCAGCATTTT. Using reference TRBV9 and TRBJ1-5 for the parts outside the CDR3, the full variable domain is DSGVTQTPKHLITATGQRVTLRCSPRSGDLSVYWYQQSLDQGLQFLIQYYNGEERAKGNILERFSAQQFPDLHSELNLSSLELGDSALYFCASSPGGIGNQPQHFGDGTRLSIL.

J is TRBJ2-3 and V is TRBV5-1; TRBD2 matches at 13 bases. Germline V gene sequence: CDR1 SGHRS, CDR2 YFSETQ. V lost 3 bases to trimming and J lost 6 bases; unmatched junction nucleotides: 10. The CDR3 covers 17 residues. The CDR3 DNA reads TGCGCCAGCAGCTACTGGACTAGCGGGAGACTGAGGGATACGCAGTATTTT. Translation: CASSYWTSGRLRDTQYF.

As regards this clone: One junction end does not reproduce the germline sequence, and a read error may be involved. The rearrangement uses TRBV6-6 and TRBJ2-1, with D maybe TRBD2 (5 bases). Germline-derived CDR1 and CDR2 are MNHNY and SVGAGI (reference sequence). The CDR3 is 14 amino acids. CDR3 bases: TGTGTCAGCAGTTACGGGGAGCACCCCAATGAGCAGTTCTTC. Translated, it gives CVSSYGEHPNEQFF.

This clone appeared a single time. This chain connects TRBV2 to TRBJ1-5; possible D gene TRBD1, 6 bases. Germline V lookup: CDR1 SNHLY, CDR2 FYNNEI. The CDR3 totals 15 residues. V was pared by 6 bases and J by 5 bases, with 17 bases between. This CDR3 is CASRKITGPHQPQHF. CDR3 coding DNA: TGTGCCAGCAGAAAGATCACAGGGCCGCATCAGCCCCAGCATTTT.

In this sample, this clone turned up a few times. V gene TRBV5-6 combines with J gene TRBJ2-3; a possible D gene is TRBD2 (5 bases). The germline V gene has CDR1 SGHDT and CDR2 YYEEEE. CDR3 length: 14 amino acids. Trimming stripped 4 bases from V and 1 base from J, with 10 bases between. The CDR3 protein is CASSRVRGTDTQYF. The CDR3 nucleotides are TGTGCCAGCAGCCGCGTGCGGGGCACAGATACGCAGTATTTT.

This clone was detected only a few times. The V gene is TRBV4-3, the J gene TRBJ1-1, with a weak D call TRBD1 (5 bases). This CDR3 spans 14 amino acids. The V end lost 0 bases, the J end lost 3 bases, and 8 bases lay between the germline ends. Germline CDR1 and CDR2: LGHNA and YSLEER. This chain's CDR3 is CASSQETGDTEAFF. The DNA for the CDR3 is TGCGCCAGCAGCCAAGAGACGGGGGACACTGAAGCTTTCTTT.

This chain joins TRBV13 and TRBJ1-1, with TRBD1 matching over 9 bases. The length of the CDR3 is 16 residues. Germline values: CDR1 PRHDT, CDR2 FYEKMQ (reference sequence). The junction had 5 bases not matched to a gene; V was cut back by 0 bases and J by 3 bases. Written as DNA, the CDR3 is TGTGCCAGCAGCTTAGGGGGACAGGGTCGGCACACTGAAGCTTTCTTT. Translated: CASSLGGQGRHTEAFF. The full variable domain, in which reference TRBV13 and TRBJ1-1 provide the parts outside the CDR3, is AAGVIQSPRHLIKEKRETATLKCYPIPRHDTVYWYQQGPGQDPQFLISFYEKMQSDKGSIPDRFSAQQFSDYHSELNMSSLELGDSALYFCASSLGGQGRHTEAFFGQGTRLTVV.

The CDR3 DNA reads as TGTGCCAGCAGTTACTCACTAGCGGGGGGGATAGAGACCCAGTACTTC. Its protein product is CASSYSLAGGIETQYF. The chain combines TRBV6-5 with TRBJ2-5, with 13 bases matching TRBD2. The CDR3 covers 16 residues. From germline, CDR1 is MNHEY and CDR2 SVGAGI. The trim removed 0 bases at V and 4 bases at J, leaving 2 bases unmatched.

The genes are TRBV2 and TRBJ2-5, with D unresolved. Germline CDR1 SNHLY, CDR2 FYNNEI. Trimming took 6 bases from V and 2 from J, leaving 16 bases between them. The CDR3 extends over 15 amino acids. In nucleotides, the CDR3 is TGTGCCAGCAGCCCGATTAGGAGACCTCAAGAGACCCAGTACTTC. Residues: CASSPIRRPQETQYF.

The J gene is TRBJ1-5, the V gene TRBV6-1, with D possibly matching TRBD1 (5 bases). Trimming removed 8 bases at V and 2 bases at J, with 13 bases between. This CDR3 is 14 amino acids long. Looked up from germline, CDR1 is MNHNS and CDR2 is SASEGT. The DNA for the CDR3 is TGTGCCAGCGAGAGGACACACCGCAATCAGCCCCAGCATTTT. Residues: CASERTHRNQPQHF.

The V gene is TRBV5-1, the J gene TRBJ1-6, with 12 bases lining up with TRBD1. This CDR3 has 14 residues. V lost 4 bases and J lost 14; bases outside the gene matches: 7. CDR1 SGHRS and CDR2 YFSETQ come from the germline V gene. The CDR3 sequence is CASSEGQGARSLHF. The CDR3 DNA reads as TGCGCCAGCAGCGAGGGACAGGGGGCCCGTTCCCTCCACTTT.

The chain employs TRBV18 and TRBJ2-7; 12 nucleotides agree with TRBD2. This CDR3 is built from 15 residues. Germline lookup yields CDR1 KGHSH and CDR2 LQKENI. Trimming cost V 5 bases and J 4 bases; bases outside gene matches: 6. CDR3 sequence reads: CASSAVTSGGYEQYF. CDR3 coding DNA: TGTGCCAGCTCAGCCGTGACTAGCGGGGGTTACGAGCAGTACTTC.

J is TRBJ2-1 and V is TRBV14; 8 nucleotides align to TRBD2. The ends lost 1 base at V and 7 bases at J; junction bases unmatched: 3. Germline CDR1 and CDR2: SGHDN and FVKESK. There are 14 residues in the CDR3. The CDR3 DNA follows: TGTGCCAGCAGCCAAGTGGGCGGGAGGAATGAGCAGTTCTTC. This encodes CASSQVGGRNEQFF.

V and J are TRBV5-3 and TRBJ2-5; 11 nucleotides agree with TRBD2. TRBV5-3 is assigned to the ORF class and has an uncertain function. J lost 5 bases, V lost 2 bases, and 8 bases had no gene match. This CDR3 has 16 amino acids. The CDR3 coding sequence is TGTGCCAGAAGCTTTTATAGCGGGAGGGCCTGGGAGACCCAGTACTTC. Its translation is CARSFYSGRAWETQYF.

J is TRBJ1-2 and V is TRBV7-3; D gene unclear. Trimming left V 5 bases short and J 8 bases short, with 15 bases between. This CDR3 is built from 13 residues. Germline V gene sequence: CDR1 SGHTA, CDR2 FQGTGA. This chain's CDR3 is CASSPGPSSGYTF. In DNA, the CDR3 is TGTGCCAGCAGCCCTGGGCCCAGTTCGGGCTACACCTTC.

The chain links TRBV6-1 to TRBJ1-2; 9 nucleotides agree with TRBD1. Germline values: CDR1 MNHNS, CDR2 SASEGT. V was pared by 4 bases and J by 5 bases, with 2 bases of the junction left unmatched. This CDR3 contains 13 residues. The CDR3 sequence: CASSAGTGYGYTF. CDR3 nucleotides: TGTGCCAGCAGTGCGGGGACAGGGTATGGCTACACCTTC.